The rows below give T cell receptor beta chains drawn from one sample of a study of T cells in Graves' hyperthyroidism and ophthalmopathy. TCRdb used MiXCR to reprocess the multiplex PCR reads, holding one entry per CDR3 protein. The repertoire holds fewer than 700,000 distinct CDR3 sequences, with around 15% as singletons. Sequenced material: blood. The source is a woman under 40 with Graves' hyperthyroidism. Each CDR3 is given with its conserved first and last residue. The D gene is left open where the match is weak.

CDR3aa,j_gene,v_gene,d_gene
CASKSGGTDNSPLHF,TRBJ1-6,TRBV28,TRBD1
CASSLGINEQFF,TRBJ2-1,TRBV5-1,-
CASSLMLTGSRKREQYF,TRBJ2-7,TRBV7-2,-
CASSYSRTAALKSRYGYTF,TRBJ1-2,TRBV6-5,-
CATSGQAYNEQFF,TRBJ2-1,TRBV24-1,TRBD1
CATQIALSSTDTQYF,TRBJ2-3,TRBV7-9,-
CASSPAGIQTEAFF,TRBJ1-1,TRBV28,-
CASSPEGGGRYGYTF,TRBJ1-2,TRBV28,-
CASSLGLAGVRSEQFF,TRBJ2-1,TRBV7-9,TRBD2
CAWGTEAFF,TRBJ1-1,TRBV30,-
CASSLSSGRVEQYF,TRBJ2-7,TRBV27,TRBD2
CASSHLELAGNNEQFF,TRBJ2-1,TRBV11-2,TRBD2
CASSQGGGLAGEWPQETQYF,TRBJ2-5,TRBV3-1,TRBD2
CASSPLSQGALEKLFF,TRBJ1-4,TRBV18,TRBD1
CASTETEDRGLYEQYF,TRBJ2-7,TRBV6-2/TRBV6-3,TRBD1
CASSVDPGTGKSYGYTF,TRBJ1-2,TRBV9,TRBD1
CASSYGGGLEQYF,TRBJ2-7,TRBV6-5,-
CASSYAAAGGKSYEQYF,TRBJ2-7,TRBV6-2/TRBV6-3,TRBD2
CASSLMGQGAETQYF,TRBJ2-5,TRBV27,TRBD1
CASSLSLQVLTEAFF,TRBJ1-1,TRBV27,-
CASSSPGGSYEQYF,TRBJ2-7,TRBV28,-
CASSTRTGAAEGSTEAFF,TRBJ1-1,TRBV6-2/TRBV6-3,TRBD1